The present entry profiles one T cell receptor beta chain with its context. Its antigen is undetermined. Only CD45RO-negative cells positively selected for CCR7 counted as naive CD8 cells, so terminally differentiated effector memory CD45RA+ cells were excluded. This CDR3 is built from 15 residues. The ends were cut back, 4 bases at V and 4 bases at J, with 16 bases in the middle. Germline V gene sequence: CDR1 KGHSH, CDR2 LQKENI. The assay was immunoSEQ multiplex PCR, and TCRdb's table has in-frame clones only and misses some. This repertoire shows about 750,000 clones, about 91% found once; its top ten account for less than 25%. The data derive from a study of shared clonotypes between healthy human individuals. Overall study findings and caveats: Sampling covered nothing but blood. Tissue TCR repertoires likely differ from those found in blood.

The chain couples TRBV18 to TRBJ2-5; TRBD2 is a possible D gene (6 bases). Specimen: naive CD8+ T cells sorted from blood. The sequence came from a man in his thirties or forties in good health. This CDR3 is CASSLTRGGGETQYF. DNA for the CDR3: TGTGCCAGCTCACTCACGCGGGGAGGAGGAGAGACCCAGTACTTC.